This T cell receptor (beta chain) was sequenced in a study of blood T cell repertoires in COVID-19. For the study at large: Samples representing acute and convalescent COVID-19 were sourced from the United States, Italy and Spain. T cells, B-cell-depleted T cells, or PBMCs provided the cDNA or gDNA that served as material.

The V end was cut by 2 bases, the J end by 0 bases, with 11 bases between. The CDR3 consists of 15 residues. Per germline, CDR1 SGHRS and CDR2 YFSETQ. Original processing notes: Nucleated cell number was recorded as an estimate derived from reference gene primer amplification. TCRdb's copy holds only in-frame clones and misses some; the assay was immunoSEQ multiplex PCR. V, J and clone size are taken as reported in that table, and D and trimming were inferred from the DNA itself. The repertoire has 120,000 to 150,000 clones, approximately 88% of them found once; the top ten carry 4.5% to 6%. What was sequenced was peripheral blood. This TCR came from a human donor in a cohort sampled during active COVID-19. The rearrangement joins TRBV5-1 to TRBJ1-1; D not certain. The CDR3 region has the DNA TGCGCCAGCAGCTTCGGCGGCAGAATGAACACTGAAGCTTTCTTT. Protein sequence: CASSFGGRMNTEAFF.